This entry features one T cell receptor beta chain sequence. This clone has only a few counts. The antigen it recognizes is unknown. No much larger clonotype is one base removed from it; base qualities were not supplied. The immunoSEQ Assay, a bias-controlled multiplex PCR, was used to amplify TCRbeta CDR3 regions from genomic DNA. The original pipeline was this. The number of nucleated cells in each sample was estimated from the amplification of reference gene primers within the assay. Sequence reads were collapsed and filtered to measure the absolute abundance of every unique TCRbeta CDR3 rearrangement. For each sample, productive Simpson clonality was calculated as the square root of Simpson's diversity index across productive rearrangements. TCRdb holds this immuneACCESS table with in-frame rearrangements only. Some clones are missing; in checked studies, unresolved V genes explain under half, and the rest has no known cause. V, J and clone size derive from that table, while D and trimming were established from the DNA sequence. A total of about 95,000 clones appear in this sample, over 75% of them only once. Of the sample, 15% to 20% is held by the ten largest clones.

Each collaborating institution followed its own protocols to collect whole blood in K2EDTA tubes. For TCRbeta analysis, collaborator samples were shipped as frozen whole blood, as isolated PBMCs, or as DNA extracted from either sample type. The data belong to a study of blood T cell repertoires in COVID-19 (TCRdb year 2020). Looking at the study overall: Collaborator samples came from the United States, Italy and Spain and covered acute and convalescent phases of COVID-19. The material from the prospective study consisted of cDNA or gDNA derived from T cells, B-cell-depleted T cells, or PBMCs. Where available, HLA class I and class II types were obtained from metadata supplied by the sample provider rather than from assay-based typing. Deeply sampled blood TCRbeta repertoires from subjects exposed to, actively infected with, or recovered from COVID-19 were included in the dataset. Sample metadata almost always included a de-identified subject ID, COVID-19 status, age in years and sex. Samples came from the ongoing ImmuneRACE study (first 160 participants) plus 1,254 subjects from 6 global collaborators. The repertoires were released in a freely available public database intended as a resource for research on the immune response to SARS-CoV-2.

The paper as a whole reports these results and caveats: Clinical and demographic metadata were provided uncurated, with the amount varying by source and participant.

Sequenced sample: peripheral blood. The clonotype originates from a human donor in a cohort sampled during active COVID-19.

The DNA sequence is TGTGCCAGCAATGGTCAGGGTGACCTGGAGCAGTTCTTC. This sequence encodes CASNGQGDLEQFF. Recombination connected TRBV2 to TRBJ2-1; the D segment could be TRBD1, given 5 matching bases. There are 13 amino acids in the CDR3, from cysteine to phenylalanine inclusive. Only the CDR3 DNA stays, 39 bases, in frame from base 1. CDR1 and CDR2, looked up from the germline V gene, are SNHLY and FYNNEI. Trimming removed 7 bases from V and 10 bases from J, leaving 17 bases between the germline ends. Outside the CDR3, residues come from the reference TRBV2 and TRBJ2-1 proteins, so the full variable domain is: EPEVTQTPSHQVTQMGQEVILRCVPISNHLYFYWYRQILGQKVEFLVSFYNNEISEKSEIFDDQFSVERPDGSNFTLKIRSTKLEDSAMYFCASNGQGDLEQFFGPGTRLTVL.